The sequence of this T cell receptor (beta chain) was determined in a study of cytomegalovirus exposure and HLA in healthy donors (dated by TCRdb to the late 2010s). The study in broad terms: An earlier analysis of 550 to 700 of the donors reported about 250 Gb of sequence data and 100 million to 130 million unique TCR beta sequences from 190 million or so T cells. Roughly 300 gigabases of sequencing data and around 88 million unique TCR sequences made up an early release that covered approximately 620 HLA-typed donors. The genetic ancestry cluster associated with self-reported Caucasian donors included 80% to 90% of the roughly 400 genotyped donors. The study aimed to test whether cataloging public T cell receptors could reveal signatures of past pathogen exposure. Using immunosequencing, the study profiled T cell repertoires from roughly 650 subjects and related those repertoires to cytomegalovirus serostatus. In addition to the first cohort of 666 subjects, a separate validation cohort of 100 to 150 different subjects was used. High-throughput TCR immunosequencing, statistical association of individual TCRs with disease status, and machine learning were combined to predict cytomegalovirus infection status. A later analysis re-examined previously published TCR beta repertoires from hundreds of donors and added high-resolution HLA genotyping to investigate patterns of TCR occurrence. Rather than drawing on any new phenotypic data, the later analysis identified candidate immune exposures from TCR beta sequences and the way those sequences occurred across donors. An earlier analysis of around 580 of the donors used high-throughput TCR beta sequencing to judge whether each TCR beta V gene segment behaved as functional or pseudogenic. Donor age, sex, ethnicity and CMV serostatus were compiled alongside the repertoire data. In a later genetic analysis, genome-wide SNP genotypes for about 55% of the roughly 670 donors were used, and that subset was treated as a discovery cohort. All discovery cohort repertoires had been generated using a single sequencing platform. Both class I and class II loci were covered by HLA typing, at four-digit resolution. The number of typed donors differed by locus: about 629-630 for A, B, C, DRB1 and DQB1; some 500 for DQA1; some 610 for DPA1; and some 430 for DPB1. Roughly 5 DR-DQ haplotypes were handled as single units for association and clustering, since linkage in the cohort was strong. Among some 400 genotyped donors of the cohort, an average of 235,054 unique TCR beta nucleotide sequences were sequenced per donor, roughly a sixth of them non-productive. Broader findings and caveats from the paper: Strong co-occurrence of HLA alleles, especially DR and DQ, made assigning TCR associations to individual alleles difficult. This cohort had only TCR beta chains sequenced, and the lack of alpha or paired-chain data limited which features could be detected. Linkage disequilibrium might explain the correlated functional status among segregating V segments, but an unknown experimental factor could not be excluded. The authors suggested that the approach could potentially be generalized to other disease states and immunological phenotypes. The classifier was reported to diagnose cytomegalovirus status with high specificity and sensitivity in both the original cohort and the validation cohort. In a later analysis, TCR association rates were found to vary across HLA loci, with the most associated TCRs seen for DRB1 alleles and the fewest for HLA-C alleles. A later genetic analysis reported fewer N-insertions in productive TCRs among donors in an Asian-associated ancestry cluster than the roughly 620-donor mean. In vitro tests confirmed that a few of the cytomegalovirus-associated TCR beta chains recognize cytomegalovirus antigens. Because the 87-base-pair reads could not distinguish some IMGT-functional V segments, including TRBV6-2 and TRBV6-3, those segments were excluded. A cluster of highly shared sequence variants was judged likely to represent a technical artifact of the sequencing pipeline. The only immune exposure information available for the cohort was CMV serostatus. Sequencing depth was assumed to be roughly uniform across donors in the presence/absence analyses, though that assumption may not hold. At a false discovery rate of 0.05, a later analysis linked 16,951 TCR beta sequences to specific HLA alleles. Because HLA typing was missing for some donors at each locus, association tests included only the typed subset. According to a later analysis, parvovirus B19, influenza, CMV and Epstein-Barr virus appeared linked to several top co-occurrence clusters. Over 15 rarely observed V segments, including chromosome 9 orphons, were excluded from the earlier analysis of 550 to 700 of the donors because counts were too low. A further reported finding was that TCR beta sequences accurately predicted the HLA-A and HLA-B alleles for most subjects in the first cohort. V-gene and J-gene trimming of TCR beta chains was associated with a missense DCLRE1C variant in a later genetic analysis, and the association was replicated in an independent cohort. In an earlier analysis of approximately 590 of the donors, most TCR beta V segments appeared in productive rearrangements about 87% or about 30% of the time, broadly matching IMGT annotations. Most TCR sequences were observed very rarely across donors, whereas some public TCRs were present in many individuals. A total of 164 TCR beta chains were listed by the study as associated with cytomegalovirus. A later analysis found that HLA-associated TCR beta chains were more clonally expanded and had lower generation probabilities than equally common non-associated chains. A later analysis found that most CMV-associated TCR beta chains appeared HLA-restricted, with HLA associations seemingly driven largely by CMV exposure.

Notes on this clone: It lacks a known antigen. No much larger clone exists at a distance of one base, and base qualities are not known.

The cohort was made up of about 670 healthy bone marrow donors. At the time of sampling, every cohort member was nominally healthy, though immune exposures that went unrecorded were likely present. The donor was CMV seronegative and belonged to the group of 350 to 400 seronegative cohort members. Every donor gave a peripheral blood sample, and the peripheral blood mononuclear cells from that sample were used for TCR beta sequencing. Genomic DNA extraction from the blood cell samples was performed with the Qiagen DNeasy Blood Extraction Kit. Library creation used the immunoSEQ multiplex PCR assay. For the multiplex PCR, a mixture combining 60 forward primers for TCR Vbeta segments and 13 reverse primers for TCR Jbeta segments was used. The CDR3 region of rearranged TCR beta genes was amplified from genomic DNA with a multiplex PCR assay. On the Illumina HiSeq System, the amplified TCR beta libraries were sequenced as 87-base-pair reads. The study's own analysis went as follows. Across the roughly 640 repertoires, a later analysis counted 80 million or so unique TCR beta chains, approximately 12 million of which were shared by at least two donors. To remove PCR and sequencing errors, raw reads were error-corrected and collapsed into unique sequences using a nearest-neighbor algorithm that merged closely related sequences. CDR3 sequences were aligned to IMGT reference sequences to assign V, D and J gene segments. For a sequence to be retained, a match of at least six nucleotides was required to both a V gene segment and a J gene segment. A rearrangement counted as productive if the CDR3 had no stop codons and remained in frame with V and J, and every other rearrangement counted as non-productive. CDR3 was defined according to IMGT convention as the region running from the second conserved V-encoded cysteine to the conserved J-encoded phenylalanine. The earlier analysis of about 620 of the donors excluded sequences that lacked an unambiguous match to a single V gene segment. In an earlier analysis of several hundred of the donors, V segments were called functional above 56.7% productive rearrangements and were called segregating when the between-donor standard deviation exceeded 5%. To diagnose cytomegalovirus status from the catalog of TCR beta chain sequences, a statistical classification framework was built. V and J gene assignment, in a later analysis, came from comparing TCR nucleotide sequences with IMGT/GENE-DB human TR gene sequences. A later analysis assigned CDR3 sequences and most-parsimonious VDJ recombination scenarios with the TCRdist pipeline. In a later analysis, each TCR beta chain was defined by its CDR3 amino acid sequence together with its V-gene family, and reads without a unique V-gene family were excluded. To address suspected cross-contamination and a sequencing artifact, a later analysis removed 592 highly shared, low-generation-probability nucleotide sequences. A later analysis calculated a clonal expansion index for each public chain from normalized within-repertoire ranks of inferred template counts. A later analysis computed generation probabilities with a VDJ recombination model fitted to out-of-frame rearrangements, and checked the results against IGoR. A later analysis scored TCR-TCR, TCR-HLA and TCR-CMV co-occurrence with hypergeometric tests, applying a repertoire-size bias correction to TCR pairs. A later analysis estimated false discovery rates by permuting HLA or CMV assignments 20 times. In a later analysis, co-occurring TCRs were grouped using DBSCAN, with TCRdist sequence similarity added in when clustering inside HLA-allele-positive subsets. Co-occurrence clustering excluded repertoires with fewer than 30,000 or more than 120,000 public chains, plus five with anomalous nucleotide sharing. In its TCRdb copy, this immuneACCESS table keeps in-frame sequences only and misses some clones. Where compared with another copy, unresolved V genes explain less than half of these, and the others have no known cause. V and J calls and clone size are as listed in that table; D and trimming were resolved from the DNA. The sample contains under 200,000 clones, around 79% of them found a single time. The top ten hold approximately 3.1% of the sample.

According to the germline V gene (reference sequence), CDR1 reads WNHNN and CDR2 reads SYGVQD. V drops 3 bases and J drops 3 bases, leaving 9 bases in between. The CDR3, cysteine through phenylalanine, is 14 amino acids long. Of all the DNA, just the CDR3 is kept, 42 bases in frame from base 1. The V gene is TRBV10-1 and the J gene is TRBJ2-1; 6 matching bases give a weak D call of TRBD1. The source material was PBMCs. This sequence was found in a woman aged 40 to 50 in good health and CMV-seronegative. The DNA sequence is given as TGCGCCAGCAGTGACAGGGGATTCTACAATGAGCAGTTCTTC. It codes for CASSDRGFYNEQFF.